This TCR beta chain was documented in a study of beta chain features in type 1 diabetes. Study-wide results and limits: Cells that show high TCR expression could be over-represented by cDNA sequencing. Insertions were fewer and deletions more numerous at VDJ junctions in type 1 diabetes patients. With patients and controls alike, PCR might favor shorter templates to an equal degree. Type 1 diabetes patients showed a moderate but significant shortening of TCRB CDR3s in all four CD4+ subsets.

For this clone: Its antigen remains unidentified.

Expressed TCRB transcripts were sequenced because the isolated RNA had all been reverse transcribed beforehand. TCRdb's copy holds only in-frame clones and misses some; the assay was immunoSEQ multiplex PCR. The sample consists of about 150,000 clones, about a tenth of them appearing once. Sorting based on CD45RO/CCR7/CD25/CD127/CD95/CD27 separated CD4+ naive, central memory, regulatory and stem cell-like memory cells. This CDR3 spans 12 amino acids. V dropped 11 bases and J dropped 4; count of bases not matched to a gene: 7. Germline CDR1 reads SEHNR; CDR2 reads FQNEAQ (reference sequence). The TCR was taken from a man aged 25 to 40 with type 1 diabetes. The genes are TRBV7-9 and TRBJ2-7, with 8 bases matching TRBD1. Source material: central memory CD4+ T cells from blood. The chain's CDR3 is CAVDRGFYEQYF. The CDR3 nucleotides are TGTGCCGTTGACAGGGGTTTTTACGAGCAGTACTTC.